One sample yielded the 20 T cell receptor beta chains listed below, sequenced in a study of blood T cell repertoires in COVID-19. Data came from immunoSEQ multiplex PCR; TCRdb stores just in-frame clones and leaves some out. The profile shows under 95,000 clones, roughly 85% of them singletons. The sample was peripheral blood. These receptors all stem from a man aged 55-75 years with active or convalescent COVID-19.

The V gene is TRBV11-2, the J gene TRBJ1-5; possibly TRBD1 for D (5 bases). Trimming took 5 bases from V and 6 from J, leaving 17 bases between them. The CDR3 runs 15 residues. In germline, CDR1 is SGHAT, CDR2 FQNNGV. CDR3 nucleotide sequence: TGTGCCAGCAGCGGAGACACAGGAGCCACTCAGCCCCAGCATTTT. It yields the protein CASSGDTGATQPQHF.

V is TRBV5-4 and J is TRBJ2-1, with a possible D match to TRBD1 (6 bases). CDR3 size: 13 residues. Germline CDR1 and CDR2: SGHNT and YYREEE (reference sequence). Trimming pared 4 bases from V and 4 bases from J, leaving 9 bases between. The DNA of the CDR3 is TGTGCCAGCAGCGGAGACAGGTACAATGAGCAGTTCTTC. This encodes CASSGDRYNEQFF.

CDR3 DNA sequence: TGTGCCAGTAGTCACAGGGTAACTAACACTGAAGCTTTCTTT. This sequence encodes CASSHRVTNTEAFF. The J gene is TRBJ1-1, the V gene TRBV19, with D perhaps TRBD1 (6 bases). The V gene lost 5 bases and the J gene lost 2 bases, with 12 bases spanning the gap. In germline, CDR1 is LNHDA, CDR2 SQIVND (reference sequence). This CDR3 is built from 14 residues.

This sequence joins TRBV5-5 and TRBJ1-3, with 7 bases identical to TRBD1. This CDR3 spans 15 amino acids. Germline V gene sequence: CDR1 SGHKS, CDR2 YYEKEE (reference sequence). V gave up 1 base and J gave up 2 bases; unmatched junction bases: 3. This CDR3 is CASSLTQGTGNTIYF. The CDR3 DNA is TGTGCCAGCAGCTTGACACAGGGGACTGGAAACACCATATATTTT.

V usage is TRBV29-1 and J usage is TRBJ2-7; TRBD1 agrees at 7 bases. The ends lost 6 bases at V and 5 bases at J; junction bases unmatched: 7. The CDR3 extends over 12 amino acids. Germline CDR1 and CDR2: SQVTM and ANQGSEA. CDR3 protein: CSVIQGINEQYF. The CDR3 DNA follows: TGCAGCGTAATACAGGGGATCAACGAGCAGTACTTC.

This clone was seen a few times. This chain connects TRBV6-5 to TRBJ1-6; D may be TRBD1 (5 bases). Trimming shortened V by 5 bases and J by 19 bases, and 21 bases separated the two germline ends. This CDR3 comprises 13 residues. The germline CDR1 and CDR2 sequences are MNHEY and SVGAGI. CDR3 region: CASSPPGTGVVHF. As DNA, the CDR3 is TGTGCCAGCAGTCCCCCCGGGACGGGGGTTGTTCACTTT.

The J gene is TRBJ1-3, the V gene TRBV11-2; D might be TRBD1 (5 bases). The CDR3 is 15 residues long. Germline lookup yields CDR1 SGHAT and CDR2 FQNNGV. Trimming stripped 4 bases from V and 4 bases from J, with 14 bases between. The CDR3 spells CASSWLGEDGNTIYF. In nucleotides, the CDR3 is TGTGCCAGCAGCTGGTTGGGGGAGGACGGAAACACCATATATTTT.

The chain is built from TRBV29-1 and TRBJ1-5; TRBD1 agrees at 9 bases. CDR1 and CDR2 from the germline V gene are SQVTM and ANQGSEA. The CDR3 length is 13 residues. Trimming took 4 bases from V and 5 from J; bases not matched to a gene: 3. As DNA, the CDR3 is TGCAGCGTTGCGCGGGACAGGGATCAGCCCCAGCATTTT. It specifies CSVARDRDQPQHF. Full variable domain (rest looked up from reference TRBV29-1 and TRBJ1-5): SAVISQKPSRDICQRGTSLTIQCQVDSQVTMMFWYRQQPGQSLTLIATANQGSEATYESGFVIDKFPISRPNLTFSTLTVSNMSPEDSSIYLCSVARDRDQPQHFGDGTRLSIL.

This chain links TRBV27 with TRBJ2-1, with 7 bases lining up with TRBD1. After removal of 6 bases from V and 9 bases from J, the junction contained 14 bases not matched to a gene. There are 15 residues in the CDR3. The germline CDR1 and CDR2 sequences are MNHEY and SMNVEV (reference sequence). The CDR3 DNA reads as TGTGCCAGCAGCCGGGACAGTTTTCTTGAGGGTGAGCAGTTCTTC. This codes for CASSRDSFLEGEQFF.

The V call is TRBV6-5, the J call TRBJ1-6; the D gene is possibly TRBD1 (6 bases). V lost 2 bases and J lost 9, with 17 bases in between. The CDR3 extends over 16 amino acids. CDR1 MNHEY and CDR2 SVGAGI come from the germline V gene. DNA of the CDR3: TGTGCCAGCAGTTACATCGGGGGGCGTTCAGGTTCACCCCTCCACTTT. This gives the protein CASSYIGGRSGSPLHF.

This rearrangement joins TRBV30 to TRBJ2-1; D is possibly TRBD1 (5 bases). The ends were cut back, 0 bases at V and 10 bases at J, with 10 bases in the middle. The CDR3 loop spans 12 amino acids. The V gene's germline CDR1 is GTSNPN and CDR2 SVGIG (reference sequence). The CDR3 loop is CAWSVRRGEQFF. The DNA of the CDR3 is TGTGCCTGGAGTGTACGAAGGGGAGAGCAGTTCTTC.

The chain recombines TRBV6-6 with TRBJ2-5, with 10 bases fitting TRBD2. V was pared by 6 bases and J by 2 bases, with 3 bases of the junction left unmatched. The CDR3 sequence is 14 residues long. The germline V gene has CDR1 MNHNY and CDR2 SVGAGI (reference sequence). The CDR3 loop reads CASRVAGGQETQYF. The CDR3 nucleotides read TGTGCCAGCAGGGTAGCGGGGGGACAAGAGACCCAGTACTTC.

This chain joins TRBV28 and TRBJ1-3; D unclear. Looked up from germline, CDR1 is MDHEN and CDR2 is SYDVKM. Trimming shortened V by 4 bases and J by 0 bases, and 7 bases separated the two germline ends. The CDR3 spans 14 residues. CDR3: CASSSEVSGNTIYF. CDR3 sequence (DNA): TGTGCCAGCAGTTCCGAGGTCTCTGGAAACACCATATATTTT.

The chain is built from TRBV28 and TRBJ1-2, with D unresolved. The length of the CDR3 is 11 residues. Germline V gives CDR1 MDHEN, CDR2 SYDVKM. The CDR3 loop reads CGSLANYGYTF. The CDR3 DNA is TGTGGTTCCTTAGCTAACTATGGCTACACCTTC.

The CDR3 DNA reads TGTGCCAGCAGCCTCGCGGCAGGGGCAAGCGGCTACACCTTC. Translation: CASSLAAGASGYTF. V is TRBV3-1 (or the pseudogene TRBV3-2) and J is TRBJ1-2, with D maybe TRBD1 (6 bases). The CDR3 has 14 residues. From germline, CDR1 is LGHDT and CDR2 YNNKEL (reference sequence). Trimming took off 4 bases at V and 8 bases at J, with 17 bases between the two ends.

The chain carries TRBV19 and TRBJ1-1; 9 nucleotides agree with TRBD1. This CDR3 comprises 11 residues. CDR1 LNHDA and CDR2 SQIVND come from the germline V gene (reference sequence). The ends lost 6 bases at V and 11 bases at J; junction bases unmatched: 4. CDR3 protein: CASRNRGQAFF. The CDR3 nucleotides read TGTGCCAGTAGAAACAGGGGGCAGGCTTTCTTT.

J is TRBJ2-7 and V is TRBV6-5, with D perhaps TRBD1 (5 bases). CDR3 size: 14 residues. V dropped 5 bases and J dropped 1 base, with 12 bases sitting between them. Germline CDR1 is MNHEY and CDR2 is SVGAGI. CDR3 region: CASSLQGWSYEQYF. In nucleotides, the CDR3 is TGTGCCAGCAGTCTTCAGGGATGGTCCTACGAGCAGTACTTC.

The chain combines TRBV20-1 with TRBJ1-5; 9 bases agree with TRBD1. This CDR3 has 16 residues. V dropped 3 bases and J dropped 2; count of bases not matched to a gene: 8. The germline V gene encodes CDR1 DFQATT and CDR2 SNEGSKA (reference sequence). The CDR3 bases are TGCAGTGCTAGTTTTAAGGACAGGGGTGGCAATCAGCCCCAGCATTTT. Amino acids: CSASFKDRGGNQPQHF.

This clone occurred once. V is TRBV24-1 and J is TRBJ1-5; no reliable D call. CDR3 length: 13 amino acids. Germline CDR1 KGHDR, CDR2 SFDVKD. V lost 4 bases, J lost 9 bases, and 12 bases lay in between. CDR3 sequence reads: CATSEAGIAPQHF. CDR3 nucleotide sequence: TGTGCCACCAGTGAGGCTGGTATTGCGCCCCAGCATTTT.

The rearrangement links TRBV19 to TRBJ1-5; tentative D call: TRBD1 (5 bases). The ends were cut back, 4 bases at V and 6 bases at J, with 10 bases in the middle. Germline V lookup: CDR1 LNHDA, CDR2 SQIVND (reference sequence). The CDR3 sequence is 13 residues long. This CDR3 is CASSTAGVQPQHF. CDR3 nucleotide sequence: TGTGCCAGTAGTACCGCGGGGGTTCAGCCCCAGCATTTT.